These 5 T cell receptor beta chains were sequenced from one sample in a study of persistence of HIV-infected CD4 T cells. Nonspecific anti-CD3/anti-CD28 bead stimulation represents the broad CD4+ T cell repertoire. Responding CD4+ T cells were sorted by upregulation of both CD40 ligand and CD69. Their specific antigens are unknown. The immunoSEQ assay was version 4, run in survey mode. Produced via immunoSEQ multiplex PCR; TCRdb's table is partial and in-frame only. There are tens of thousands of clones in the sample; about 87% occur only once, and more than 0.4% lies in the top ten. Source: CD4+ T cells sorted from PBMCs after roughly 17-hour stimulation, taken from a patient who received antiretroviral therapy. These TCRs come from an adult woman with HIV who was CMV-seropositive.

This sequence joins TRBV5-1 and TRBJ2-3; D not resolved. Germline CDR1 reads SGHRS; CDR2 reads YFSETQ. The CDR3 is 13 residues long. Between the trimmed V and J ends, which lost 2 bases and 4 bases, there was a span of 8 bases. This CDR3 is CASSLGVPDTQYF. Written as DNA, the CDR3 is TGCGCCAGCAGCTTAGGAGTTCCAGATACGCAGTATTTT.

The CDR3 DNA follows: TGTGCCAGCAGTTTACAAGGGCTCGGGGGCTACACCTTC. This encodes CASSLQGLGGYTF. The chain carries TRBV27 and TRBJ1-2, with unresolved D. CDR1 and CDR2 (germline): MNHEY, SMNVEV (reference sequence). The CDR3 has 13 amino acids. With 2 bases removed from V and 8 bases from J, the gap between germline ends came to 12 bases.

The genes are TRBV15 and TRBJ2-7; TRBD1 might be the D (6 bases). The V end lost 0 bases, the J end lost 5 bases, and 14 bases lay between the germline ends. The CDR3 length is 15 residues. Germline-derived CDR1 and CDR2 are LNHNV and YYDKDF (reference sequence). Here the CDR3 DNA reads TGTGCCACCAGCAGAGACAGGGGTCTGGTTGACGAGCAGTACTTC. Translating it yields CATSRDRGLVDEQYF.

The chain recombines TRBV3-1 (or the pseudogene TRBV3-2) with TRBJ1-1; no clear D. Germline loops: CDR1 LGHDT, CDR2 YNNKEL (reference sequence). With 1 base removed from V and 5 bases from J, the gap between germline ends came to 8 bases. This CDR3 comprises 13 residues. This CDR3 is CASSQGGGTEAFF. The CDR3 coding sequence is TGTGCCAGCAGCCAAGGGGGAGGGACTGAAGCTTTCTTT.

This chain connects TRBV15 to TRBJ1-1; a weak D match, TRBD1 (6 bases). Trimming removed 0 bases at V and 3 bases at J, with 8 bases between. The CDR3 covers 14 residues. CDR1 is LNHNV and CDR2 is YYDKDF in the germline V gene (reference sequence). CDR3 loop: CATSREGTYTEAFF. In nucleotides, the CDR3 is TGTGCCACCAGCAGAGAAGGGACATACACTGAAGCTTTCTTT. Full variable domain (rest looked up from reference TRBV15 and TRBJ1-1): DAMVIQNPRYQVTQFGKPVTLSCSQTLNHNVMYWYQQKSSQAPKLLFHYYDKDFNNEADTPDNFQSRRPNTSFCFLDIRSPGLGDTAMYLCATSREGTYTEAFFGQGTRLTVV.